Listed below are T cell receptor beta chains from one sample, sequenced in a study of shared clonotypes between healthy human individuals. The protocol was immunoSEQ multiplex PCR, while the TCRdb copy is restricted to in-frame clones and leaves out a portion. This table holds around 2.5 million clones, under 95% found once. Sequencing was performed on naive CD4+ T cells from PBMCs. The receptors originated from a young man in good health. Some clones in this sample may be carry-over from other donors' samples. Each CDR3 is given with its conserved first and last residue. Fields, in order: clone size, D gene, J gene, V gene, CDR3 DNA, CDR3 protein. A D gene is named only where the DNA matches it firmly. The size of a clone is reported for some rows only, either as once, few or many, or as a class for expanded clones.

abundance: .; d_gene: .; j_gene: TRBJ2-3; v_gene: TRBV7-2; CDR3nt: TGTGCCAGCAGTTTACTGACTAGGGGCACAGATACGCAGTATTTT; CDR3aa: CASSLLTRGTDTQYF
abundance: .; d_gene: .; j_gene: TRBJ2-5; v_gene: TRBV4-1; CDR3nt: TGCGCCAGCAGCCCGAGGGTGCAGCAAGAGACCCAGTACTTC; CDR3aa: CASSPRVQQETQYF
abundance: .; d_gene: TRBD1; j_gene: TRBJ1-2; v_gene: TRBV7-6; CDR3nt: TGTGCCAGCAGCGCATATCCGGGACAGGGGAACTATGGCTACACCTTC; CDR3aa: CASSAYPGQGNYGYTF
abundance: .; d_gene: .; j_gene: TRBJ1-1; v_gene: TRBV7-9; CDR3nt: TGTGCCAGCAGCTTACGGGGGTTAGCTTTCTTT; CDR3aa: CASSLRGLAFF
abundance: .; d_gene: TRBD2; j_gene: TRBJ2-7; v_gene: TRBV27; CDR3nt: TGTGCCAGCAGTTCCGCGGGAGTGTCCTACGAGCAGTACTTC; CDR3aa: CASSSAGVSYEQYF
abundance: .; d_gene: TRBD2; j_gene: TRBJ2-7; v_gene: TRBV5-1; CDR3nt: TGCGCCAGCAGCTTCCTGACTAGCGGGAGCTCCTACGAGCAGTACTTC; CDR3aa: CASSFLTSGSSYEQYF
abundance: few; d_gene: .; j_gene: TRBJ2-2; v_gene: TRBV7-9; CDR3nt: TGTGCCAGCAGCTTAGAGGGTTTCGGGGAGCTGTTTTTT; CDR3aa: CASSLEGFGELFF
abundance: .; d_gene: TRBD2; j_gene: TRBJ2-7; v_gene: TRBV5-1; CDR3nt: TGCGCCAGCAGCGAGAGCGGGAGCTCCTACGAGCAGTACTTC; CDR3aa: CASSESGSSYEQYF
abundance: once; d_gene: .; j_gene: TRBJ2-7; v_gene: TRBV28; CDR3nt: TGTGCCAGCAGTTTTCGGCCGAAGAGCTCCTACGAGCAGTACTTC; CDR3aa: CASSFRPKSSYEQYF
abundance: once; d_gene: TRBD2; j_gene: TRBJ2-3; v_gene: TRBV28; CDR3nt: TGTGCCAGCAGCGGGAGGACTAGCGGTAAGACAAGCACAGATACGCAGTATTTT; CDR3aa: CASSGRTSGKTSTDTQYF
abundance: once; d_gene: .; j_gene: TRBJ1-2; v_gene: TRBV7-2; CDR3nt: TGTGCCAGCAGCTCGGACAGCTATGGCTACACCTTC; CDR3aa: CASSSDSYGYTF
abundance: .; d_gene: .; j_gene: TRBJ2-3; v_gene: TRBV7-2; CDR3nt: TGTGCCAGCAGCTCACGGACAAGCGAACCAGATACGCAGTATTTT; CDR3aa: CASSSRTSEPDTQYF
abundance: few; d_gene: .; j_gene: TRBJ2-5; v_gene: TRBV9; CDR3nt: TGTGCCAGCAGCGTAGAGGGATCCCAAGAGACCCAGTACTTC; CDR3aa: CASSVEGSQETQYF